This T cell receptor beta chain is drawn from a study of blood T cell repertoires in COVID-19. Study context: Acute-phase and convalescent COVID-19 samples originated in the United States, Italy and Spain. The cDNA or gDNA used as material had been derived from T cells, B-cell-depleted T cells, or PBMCs.

Original analysis: The authors estimated nucleated cell counts from reference gene primer amplification. Repertoires were generated with immunoSEQ multiplex PCR, while TCRdb's copy carries only in-frame clones and drops some. The D gene and trimming were derived from the DNA, and the V and J assignments and clone size from that table. Altogether 200,000 to 250,000 clones are present, more than 80% being singletons, with the ten largest covering roughly 10%. V gave up 6 bases and J gave up 4 bases; unmatched junction bases: 14. Germline loops: CDR1 SGHDT, CDR2 YYEEEE. CDR3 size: 16 residues. This TCR was sampled from an elderly woman with acute or convalescent COVID-19. The rearrangement links TRBV5-6 to TRBJ1-2, with 8 bases identical to TRBD1. Sequences were obtained from peripheral blood. CDR3 protein: CASIPSPGQGIYGYTF. DNA for the CDR3: TGTGCCAGCATCCCCTCCCCCGGACAGGGCATCTATGGCTACACCTTC.